The 30 T cell receptor beta chains reported below all come from one sample, sequenced in a study of blood T cell repertoires in COVID-19. Only in-frame clones appear in the TCRdb table, and some are missing; sequencing was by immunoSEQ multiplex PCR. The sample yields 150,000 to 200,000 clones, around four fifths seen once. The material sequenced was peripheral blood. All receptors come from a man in his 60s with COVID-19, enrolled during active disease.

V usage is TRBV6-1 and J usage is TRBJ2-1; 10 bases fit TRBD2. This CDR3 spans 16 amino acids. Germline trimming cut 1 base from V and 7 bases from J; bases unmatched to any gene: 7. Germline V gene lookup returns CDR1 MNHNS and CDR2 SASEGT. CDR3 residues: CASSEEGLAVWNEQFF. The CDR3 bases are TGTGCCAGCAGTGAAGAAGGACTAGCGGTGTGGAATGAGCAGTTCTTC.

This chain joins TRBV7-9 and TRBJ2-7, with D maybe TRBD2 (5 bases). Germline V gene data show CDR1 as SEHNR and CDR2 as FQNEAQ (reference sequence). V was clipped by 8 bases and J by 4 bases, with 15 bases between them. This CDR3 has 13 amino acids. In nucleotides, the CDR3 is TGTGCCAGCTCGGAGGAGACACTATACGAGCAGTACTTC. Translation gives CASSEETLYEQYF.

The chain recombines TRBV10-3 with TRBJ2-1; the match to TRBD1 covers 9 bases. CDR3 length: 14 residues. Germline trimming cut 6 bases from V and 9 bases from J; bases unmatched to any gene: 9. Germline values: CDR1 ENHRY, CDR2 SYGVKD. For the CDR3, the DNA is TGTGCCATCAGGGGGACAGGGCTCTCCCTTGAGCAGTTCTTC. It specifies CAIRGTGLSLEQFF.

The J gene is TRBJ1-1, the V gene TRBV4-1; unclear D gene. Germline V gene data show CDR1 as MGHRA and CDR2 as YSYEKL. CDR3 length: 13 residues. V lost 1 base and J 4 bases, leaving 7 bases between the germline ends. This chain's CDR3 is CASSQVPSTEAFF. CDR3 sequence (DNA): TGCGCCAGCAGCCAAGTTCCCAGCACTGAAGCTTTCTTT.

The chain carries TRBV4-2 and TRBJ2-2, with D perhaps TRBD1 (5 bases). Germline V lookup: CDR1 LGHNA, CDR2 YNFKEQ. V was trimmed by 5 bases and J by 6 bases, leaving 10 bases between them. The CDR3 covers 13 residues. The CDR3 nucleotides read TGTGCCAGCAGCACTCGGACACCCGGGGAGCTGTTTTTT. It encodes CASSTRTPGELFF.

V usage is TRBV11-2 and J usage is TRBJ2-7; weak D call: TRBD1 (6 bases). V gave up 1 base and J gave up 4 bases, with 11 bases separating them. Looked up from germline, CDR1 is SGHAT and CDR2 is FQNNGV. CDR3 length: 14 amino acids. CDR3 loop: CASSLARGSYEQYF. The CDR3 coding sequence is TGTGCCAGCAGCTTAGCTAGGGGGTCGTACGAGCAGTACTTC.

This chain joins TRBV30 and TRBJ1-4, with 7 bases identical to TRBD1. V was pared by 3 bases and J by 3 bases, with 10 bases of the junction left unmatched. Germline V CDR1 and CDR2: GTSNPN, SVGIG (reference sequence). The CDR3 consists of 16 residues. CDR3 DNA sequence: TGTGCCTGGAGGAGGGGGCCCCAGGGAGCTAATGAAAAACTGTTTTTT. Translated, it gives CAWRRGPQGANEKLFF.

This chain connects TRBV30 to TRBJ2-3; unclear D gene. This CDR3 is built from 13 residues. Trimming cost V 0 bases and J 2 bases, with 6 bases left between them. Per germline, CDR1 GTSNPN and CDR2 SVGIG (reference sequence). CDR3 residues: CAWSVGDTDTQYF. CDR3 in DNA: TGTGCCTGGAGTGTCGGAGACACAGATACGCAGTATTTT.

The rearrangement joins TRBV6-5 to TRBJ2-5; D is uncertain. Deletions cut 6 bases from V and 5 bases from J, with 13 bases between. The CDR3 contains 13 residues. The germline V gene encodes CDR1 MNHEY and CDR2 SVGAGI. The CDR3 DNA sequence: TGTGCCAGCAGACCGAGTGGTCTGGAGACCCAGTACTTC. Translating gives CASRPSGLETQYF.

V is TRBV2 and J is TRBJ2-1, with 11 positions matching TRBD2. Looked up from germline, CDR1 is SNHLY and CDR2 is FYNNEI. The CDR3 extends over 15 amino acids. V gave up 7 bases and J gave up 4 bases; unmatched junction bases: 6. This CDR3 reads CASIPGTSGYNEQFF. The CDR3 coding sequence is TGTGCCAGCATCCCGGGGACTAGCGGTTACAATGAGCAGTTCTTC.

The genes are TRBV4-3 and TRBJ2-7, with D maybe TRBD1 (5 bases). This CDR3 has 12 residues. Germline lookup yields CDR1 LGHNA and CDR2 YSLEER. Trimming cost V 0 bases and J 10 bases, with 10 bases left between them. CDR3 coding DNA: TGCGCCAGCAGCCAAGATCAAGGACAACAGTACTTC. Protein sequence: CASSQDQGQQYF.

Only a few counts were recorded for this clone. The germline gene is not matched at one end of the junction; a read error may be the cause. The V and J genes are TRBV29-1 and TRBJ1-2; TRBD1 matches at 7 bases. The CDR3 runs 16 residues. Germline V gene sequence: CDR1 SQVTM, CDR2 ANQGSEA. CDR3 protein: CSLDEGLGQVDYGYTF. In DNA, the CDR3 is TGCAGCCTTGACGAGGGATTAGGACAGGTGGACTATGGCTACACCTTC.

This clone was detected only a few times. The rearrangement joins TRBV19 to TRBJ1-1; 7 positions agree with TRBD1. CDR3 size: 14 residues. CDR1 is LNHDA, CDR2 SQIVND, per germline (reference sequence). V lost 4 bases and J lost 1; bases outside the gene matches: 3. The CDR3 DNA is TGTGCCAGTAGTACGCGACAGGGGAACACTGAAGCTTTCTTT. Translation: CASSTRQGNTEAFF.

The chain carries TRBV4-1 and TRBJ2-1; TRBD2 aligns across 7 bases. From germline, CDR1 is MGHRA and CDR2 YSYEKL. The V and J ends lost 1 base and 9 bases, in that order; junction bases with no gene match: 15. The CDR3 spans 17 residues. CDR3 loop: CASSQAHGGRARFEQFF. In nucleotides, the CDR3 is TGCGCCAGCAGCCAAGCCCATGGGGGGAGGGCCAGGTTTGAGCAGTTCTTC.

The chain combines TRBV5-1 with TRBJ1-1; tentatively, D is TRBD1 (5 bases). V was pared by 4 bases and J by 5 bases, with 15 bases between. This CDR3 comprises 14 residues. CDR1 and CDR2 from the germline V gene are SGHRS and YFSETQ. The CDR3 loop reads CASSPRAGDTEAFF. CDR3 sequence (DNA): TGCGCCAGCAGCCCACGGGCGGGGGATACTGAAGCTTTCTTT.

This clone was detected a few times. The genes are TRBV18 and TRBJ2-1, with D possibly TRBD2 on 7 matching bases. Between the trimmed V and J ends, which lost 3 bases and 6 bases, there was a span of 21 bases. Germline V gene lookup returns CDR1 KGHSH and CDR2 LQKENI. The CDR3 is 17 amino acids. The CDR3, as DNA: TGTGCCAGCTCACCTCGGAGCGGGGACCTGACAGGCAATGAGCAGTTCTTC. The encoded protein is CASSPRSGDLTGNEQFF.

V gene TRBV7-9 combines with J gene TRBJ1-3, with 9 nucleotides matching TRBD1. The junction had 6 bases not matched to a gene; V was cut back by 5 bases and J by 7 bases. The CDR3 totals 14 residues. Germline CDR1 and CDR2: SEHNR and FQNEAQ (reference sequence). The CDR3 DNA is TGTGCCAGCAGCCCCGGACAGGGGAGGAACACCATATATTTT. Residues: CASSPGQGRNTIYF.

Remarks on this clone: An end of the junction does not agree with germline; a read error may underlie this. The rearrangement joins TRBV5-4 to TRBJ2-1, with 12 nucleotides matching TRBD1. Germline V gene data show CDR1 as SGHNT and CDR2 as YYREEE (reference sequence). The CDR3 runs 16 residues. The CDR3 reads CASSLGTGGSRNEQFF. The CDR3 region has the DNA TGTGCCAGTAGCTTGGGGACAGGGGGCTCCCGCAATGAGCAGTTCTTC. Full variable domain (remainder filled in from reference TRBV5-4 and TRBJ2-1): ETGVTQSPTHLIKTRGQQVTLRCSSQSGHNTVSWYQQALGQGPQFIFQYYREEENGRGNFPPRFSGLQFPNYSSELNVNALELDDSALYLCASSLGTGGSRNEQFFGPGTRLTVL.

The V and J genes are TRBV3-1 (or the pseudogene TRBV3-2) and TRBJ2-7, with D possibly being TRBD2 (5 bases). CDR3 length: 16 residues. In germline, CDR1 is LGHDT, CDR2 YNNKEL (reference sequence). V was shortened by 4 bases and J by 0 bases, with 16 bases between the two germline ends. CDR3 loop: CASSPRTPQSSYEQYF. DNA of the CDR3: TGTGCCAGCAGCCCGCGGACTCCCCAGAGCTCCTACGAGCAGTACTTC.

The gene calls are TRBV4-3 and TRBJ1-5; 10 bases are shared with TRBD1. This CDR3 contains 17 residues. V lost 4 bases, J lost 3 bases, and 9 bases stayed unmatched. Per the germline V gene, CDR1 is LGHNA and CDR2 is YSLEER. The CDR3 DNA sequence: TGCGCCAGCAGCCTCGAAACCGGGACAGGGGTCAATCAGCCCCAGCATTTT. The encoded protein is CASSLETGTGVNQPQHF.

Concerning this clone itself: This specimen includes other DNA sequences encoding the same CDR3. This chain joins TRBV20-1 and TRBJ1-1; 7 bases are shared with TRBD1. Germline values: CDR1 DFQATT, CDR2 SNEGSKA (reference sequence). The CDR3 is made up of 11 amino acids. The V and J ends lost 6 bases and 5 bases, in that order; junction bases with no gene match: 3. The chain's CDR3 is CSAPQGTEAFF. Written as DNA, the CDR3 is TGCAGTGCCCCACAGGGGACTGAAGCTTTCTTT.

This clone occurred a few times. V is TRBV5-1 and J is TRBJ1-3; weak D call: TRBD1 (5 bases). This CDR3 has 15 amino acids. CDR1 is SGHRS and CDR2 is YFSETQ in the germline V gene. The V gene lost 0 bases and the J gene lost 2 bases, with 9 bases spanning the gap. The CDR3 region is CASSLAQGAGNTIYF. Here the CDR3 DNA reads TGCGCCAGCAGCTTGGCCCAGGGCGCTGGAAACACCATATATTTT.

The CDR3 nucleotides are TGTGCCAGCAGTTTAGGTCAGATCTATGGCTACACCTTC. Its translation is CASSLGQIYGYTF. This chain uses TRBV12-3 or TRBV12-4 with TRBJ1-2; D remains unclear. This CDR3 is 13 amino acids long. V shed 1 base and J shed 4 bases, with 7 bases lying between them.

This rearrangement joins TRBV5-1 to TRBJ2-2; D is possibly TRBD1 (5 bases). The CDR3 contains 15 residues. The germline V gene has CDR1 SGHRS and CDR2 YFSETQ. The germline V and J ends were trimmed by 0 bases and 3 bases, with 9 bases remaining between them. The CDR3: CASSLGQSYTGELFF. CDR3 DNA sequence: TGCGCCAGCAGCTTGGGACAGTCCTACACCGGGGAGCTGTTTTTT.

The chain couples TRBV7-3 to TRBJ2-3; tentatively, D is TRBD2 (6 bases). Germline values: CDR1 SGHTA, CDR2 FQGTGA. The CDR3 runs to 13 residues. Trimming removed 5 bases at V and 4 bases at J, with 10 bases between. CDR3 DNA: TGTGCCAGCAGCCTAGGGGAGGCAGATACGCAGTATTTT. This gives the protein CASSLGEADTQYF.

On this clone itself: The sample has other DNA sequences that encode this CDR3 too. The V and J genes are TRBV3-1 (or the pseudogene TRBV3-2) and TRBJ1-5; D is uncertain. The CDR3 sequence is 13 residues long. Trimming shortened V by 0 bases and J by 4 bases, and 4 bases separated the two germline ends. CDR1 LGHDT and CDR2 YNNKEL come from the germline V gene (reference sequence). Written as DNA, the CDR3 is TGTGCCAGCAGCCAAGACGTGAATCAGCCCCAGCATTTT. Residues: CASSQDVNQPQHF.

This rearrangement joins TRBV4-1 to TRBJ2-3; 7 positions agree with TRBD2. This CDR3 region has 15 residues. Germline-derived CDR1 and CDR2 are MGHRA and YSYEKL. Germline trimming cut 0 bases from V and 4 bases from J; bases unmatched to any gene: 4. The CDR3 spells CASSQDWLAADTQYF. The CDR3 coding sequence is TGCGCCAGCAGCCAAGATTGGCTAGCGGCAGATACGCAGTATTTT.

The chain carries TRBV7-3 and TRBJ2-7, with D possibly TRBD1 on 5 matching bases. This CDR3 region has 14 residues. Per germline, CDR1 SGHTA and CDR2 FQGTGA. The V end lost 0 bases, the J end lost 2 bases, and 8 bases lay between the germline ends. CDR3 nucleotides: TGTGCCAGCAGCTTAACTCCAGGGACCTACGAGCAGTACTTC. Its protein product is CASSLTPGTYEQYF.

This chain uses TRBV12-3 or TRBV12-4 with TRBJ2-4; D perhaps matches TRBD2 (5 bases). CDR3 length: 12 residues. V gave up 0 bases and J gave up 11 bases, with 8 bases separating them. The CDR3 DNA reads TGTGCCAGCAGTTTAGCGTTGGGAGTTCAGTACTTC. It specifies CASSLALGVQYF.

This sequence joins TRBV30 and TRBJ1-1, with D possibly TRBD1 on 5 matching bases. The CDR3 has 13 amino acids. Between the trimmed V and J ends, which lost 2 bases and 10 bases, there was a span of 17 bases. Germline loops: CDR1 GTSNPN, CDR2 SVGIG (reference sequence). Here the CDR3 DNA reads TGTGCCTGGAGTCCCCCCCGCACAGGACGAGCTTTCTTT. This encodes CAWSPPRTGRAFF.